This TCR beta chain was sequenced for a study of shared clonotypes between healthy human individuals. Overall study results and limits: Rarefaction demonstrated incomplete sorted-subset sequencing despite large depth.

As for this clone: Its antigen is as yet unknown.

Naive CD8 cells lacked CD45RO, underwent positive selection for CCR7 and left out terminally differentiated effector memory CD45RA+ cells. Donors were healthy HIV-negative adults without recent acute infections or vaccinations. Using immunoSEQ multiplex PCR, the repertoire was profiled, and TCRdb retains in-frame clones only, with some absent. The table has around 1,900,000 clones, over 85% seen once; the top ten hold about 1.7%. Sequences were obtained from naive CD8+ T cells from PBMCs. The TCR sequence derives from a man between 18 and 35 years old in good health. Some clones in this sample may be carry-over from other donors' samples.

CDR3 DNA sequence: TGCGCCAGCTGGGCCTACACCGGGGAGCTGTTTTTT. The encoded protein is CASWAYTGELFF. The V gene is TRBV5-1, the J gene TRBJ2-2, with D hard to call. The CDR3 has 12 amino acids. Per germline, CDR1 SGHRS and CDR2 YFSETQ. V was cut by 7 bases and J by 3 bases, with 7 bases left in between.